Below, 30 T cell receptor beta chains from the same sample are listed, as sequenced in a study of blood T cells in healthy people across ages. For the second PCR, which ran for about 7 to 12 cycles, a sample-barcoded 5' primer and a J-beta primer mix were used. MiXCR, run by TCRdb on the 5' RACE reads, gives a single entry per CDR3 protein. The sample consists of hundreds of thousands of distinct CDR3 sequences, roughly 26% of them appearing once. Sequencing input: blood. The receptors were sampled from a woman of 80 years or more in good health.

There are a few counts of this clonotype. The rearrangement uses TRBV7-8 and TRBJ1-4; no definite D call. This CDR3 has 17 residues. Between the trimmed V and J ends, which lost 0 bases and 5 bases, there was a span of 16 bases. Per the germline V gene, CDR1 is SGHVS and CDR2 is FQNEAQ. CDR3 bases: TGTGCCAGCAGCTTAGCGCGGGTGTTTCTAGGGAATGAAAAACTGTTTTTT. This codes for CASSLARVFLGNEKLFF.

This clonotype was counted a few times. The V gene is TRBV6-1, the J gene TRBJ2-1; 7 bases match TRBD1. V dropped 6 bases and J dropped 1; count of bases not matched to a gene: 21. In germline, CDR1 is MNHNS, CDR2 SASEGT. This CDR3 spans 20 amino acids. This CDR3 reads CASRPQRPDRWLASYNEQFF. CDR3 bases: TGTGCCAGCAGACCACAACGCCCGGACAGGTGGTTGGCATCCTACAATGAGCAGTTCTTC.

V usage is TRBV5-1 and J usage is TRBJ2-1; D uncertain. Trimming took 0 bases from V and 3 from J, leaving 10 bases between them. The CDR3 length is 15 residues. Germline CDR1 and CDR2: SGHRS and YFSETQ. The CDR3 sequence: CASSLAPSIYNEQFF. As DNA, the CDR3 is TGCGCCAGCAGCTTGGCACCTTCGATCTACAATGAGCAGTTCTTC.

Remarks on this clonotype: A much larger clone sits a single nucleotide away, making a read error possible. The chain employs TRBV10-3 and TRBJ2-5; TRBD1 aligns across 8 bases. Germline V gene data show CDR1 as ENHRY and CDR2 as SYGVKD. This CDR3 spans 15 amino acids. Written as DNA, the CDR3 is TGTGCCATCAGTGAGCGATGGACAGGGAAAGAGATCCAGTACTTC. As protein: CAISERWTGKEIQYF.

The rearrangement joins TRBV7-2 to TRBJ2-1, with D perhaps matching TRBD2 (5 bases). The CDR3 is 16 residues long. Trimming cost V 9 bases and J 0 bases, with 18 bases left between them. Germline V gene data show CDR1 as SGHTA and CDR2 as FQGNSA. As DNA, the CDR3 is TGTGCCAGTTACAAGCAGGACTCAAGCTCCTACAATGAGCAGTTCTTC. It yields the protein CASYKQDSSSYNEQFF.

CDR3 sequence reads: CASSLITGDYGYTF. CDR3 sequence (DNA): TGTGCCAGCAGCTTAATCACAGGGGACTATGGCTACACCTTC. This chain links TRBV7-9 with TRBJ1-2, with 7 nucleotides matching TRBD1. CDR3 size: 14 residues. V shed 2 bases, J shed 3 bases, and the junction held 3 bases outside the gene matches. Germline V gene lookup returns CDR1 SEHNR and CDR2 FQNEAQ (reference sequence).

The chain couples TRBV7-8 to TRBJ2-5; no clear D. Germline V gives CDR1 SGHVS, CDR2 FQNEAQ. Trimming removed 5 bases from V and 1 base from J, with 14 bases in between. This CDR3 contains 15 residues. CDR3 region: CASSPAVLSQETQYF. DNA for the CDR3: TGTGCCAGCAGCCCGGCCGTACTATCCCAAGAGACCCAGTACTTC. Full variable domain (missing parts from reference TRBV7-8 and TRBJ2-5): GAGVSQSPRYKVAKRGQDVALRCDPISGHVSLFWYQQALGQGPEFLTYFQNEAQLDKSGLPSDRFFAERPEGSVSTLKIQRTQQEDSAVYLCASSPAVLSQETQYFGPGTRLLVL.

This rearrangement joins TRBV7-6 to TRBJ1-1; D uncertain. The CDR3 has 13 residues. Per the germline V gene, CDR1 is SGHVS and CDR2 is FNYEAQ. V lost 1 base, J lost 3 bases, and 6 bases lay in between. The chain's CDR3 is CASSLEIDTEAFF. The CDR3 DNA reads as TGTGCCAGCAGCTTAGAAATTGACACTGAAGCTTTCTTT.

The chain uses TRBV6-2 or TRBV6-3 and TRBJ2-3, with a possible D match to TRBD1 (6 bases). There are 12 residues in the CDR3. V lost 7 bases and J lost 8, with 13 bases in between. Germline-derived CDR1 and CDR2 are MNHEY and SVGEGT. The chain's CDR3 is CASNNQGTTQYF. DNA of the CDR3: TGTGCCAGCAATAATCAGGGGACTACGCAGTATTTT.

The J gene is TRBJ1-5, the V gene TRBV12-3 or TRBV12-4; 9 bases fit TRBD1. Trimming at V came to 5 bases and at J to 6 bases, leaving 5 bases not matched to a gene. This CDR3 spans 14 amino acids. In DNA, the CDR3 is TGTGCCAGCAGTATGGGACAGGGCAGTCAGCCCCAGCATTTT. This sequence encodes CASSMGQGSQPQHF.

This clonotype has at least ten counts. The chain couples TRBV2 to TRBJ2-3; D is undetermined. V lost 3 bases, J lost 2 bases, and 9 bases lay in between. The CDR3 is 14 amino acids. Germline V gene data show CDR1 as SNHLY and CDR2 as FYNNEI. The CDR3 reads CASSERSDTDTQYF. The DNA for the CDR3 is TGTGCCAGCAGTGAGCGGTCAGACACAGATACGCAGTATTTT.

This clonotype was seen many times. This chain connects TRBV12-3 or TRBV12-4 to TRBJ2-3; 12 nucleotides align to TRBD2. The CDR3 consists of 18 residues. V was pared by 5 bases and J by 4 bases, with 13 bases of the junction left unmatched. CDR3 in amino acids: CASSLKGLAGGRSDTQYF. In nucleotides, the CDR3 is TGTGCCAGCAGTCTGAAAGGGCTAGCGGGGGGGCGGTCAGATACGCAGTATTTT.

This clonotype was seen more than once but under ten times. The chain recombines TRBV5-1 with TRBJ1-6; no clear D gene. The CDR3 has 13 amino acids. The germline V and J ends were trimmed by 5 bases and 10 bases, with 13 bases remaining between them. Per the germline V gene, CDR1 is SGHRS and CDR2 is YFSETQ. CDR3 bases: TGCGCCAGCAGACCCTTGACGATGTCACCCCTCCACTTT. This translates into CASRPLTMSPLHF.

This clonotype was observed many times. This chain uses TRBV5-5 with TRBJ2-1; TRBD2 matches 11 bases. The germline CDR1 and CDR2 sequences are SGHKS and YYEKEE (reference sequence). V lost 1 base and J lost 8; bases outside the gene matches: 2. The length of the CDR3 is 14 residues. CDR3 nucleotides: TGTGCCAGCAGCTTGTTAGCGGGGGGGGATGAGCAGTTCTTC. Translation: CASSLLAGGDEQFF.

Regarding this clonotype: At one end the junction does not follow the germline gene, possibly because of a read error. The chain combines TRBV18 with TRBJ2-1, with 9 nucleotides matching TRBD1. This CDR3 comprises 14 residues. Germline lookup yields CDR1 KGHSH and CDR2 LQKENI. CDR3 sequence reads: CASSPGTGRNGQFF. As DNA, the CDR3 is TGTGCCAGCTCACCAGGGACAGGGCGTAATGGGCAGTTCTTC. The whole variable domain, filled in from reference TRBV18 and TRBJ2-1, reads NAGVMQNPRHLVRRRGQEARLRCSPMKGHSHVYWYRQLPEEGLKFMVYLQKENIIDESGMPKERFSAEFPKEGPSILRIQQVVRGDSAAYFCASSPGTGRNGQFFGPGTRLTVL.

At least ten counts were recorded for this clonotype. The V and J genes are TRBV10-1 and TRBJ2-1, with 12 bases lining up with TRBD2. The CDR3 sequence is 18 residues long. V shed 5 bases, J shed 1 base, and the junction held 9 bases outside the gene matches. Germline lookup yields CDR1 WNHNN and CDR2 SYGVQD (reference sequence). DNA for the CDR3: TGCGCCAGCAGTTTTCCTAGCGGGGGGGCTAGTTCCTACAATGAGCAGTTCTTC. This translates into CASSFPSGGASSYNEQFF.

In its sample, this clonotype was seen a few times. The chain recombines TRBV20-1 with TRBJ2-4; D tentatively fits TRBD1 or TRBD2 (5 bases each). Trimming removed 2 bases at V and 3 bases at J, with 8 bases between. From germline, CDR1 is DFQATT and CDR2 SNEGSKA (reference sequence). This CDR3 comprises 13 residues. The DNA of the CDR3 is TGCAGTGCTAGACGGGACCACAAAAACATTCAGTACTTC. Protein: CSARRDHKNIQYF.

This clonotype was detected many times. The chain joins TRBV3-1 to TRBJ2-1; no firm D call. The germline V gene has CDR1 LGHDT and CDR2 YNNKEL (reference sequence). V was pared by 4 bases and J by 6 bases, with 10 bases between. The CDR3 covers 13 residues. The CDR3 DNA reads TGTGCCAGCAGCCCCGGTTCGTTCAATGAGCAGTTCTTC. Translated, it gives CASSPGSFNEQFF.

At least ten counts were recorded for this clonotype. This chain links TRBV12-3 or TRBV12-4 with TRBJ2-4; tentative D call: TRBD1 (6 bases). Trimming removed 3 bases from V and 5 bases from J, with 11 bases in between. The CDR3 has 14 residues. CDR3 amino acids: CASSFLGAENIQYF. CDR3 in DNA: TGTGCCAGCAGTTTTCTGGGGGCCGAAAACATTCAGTACTTC.

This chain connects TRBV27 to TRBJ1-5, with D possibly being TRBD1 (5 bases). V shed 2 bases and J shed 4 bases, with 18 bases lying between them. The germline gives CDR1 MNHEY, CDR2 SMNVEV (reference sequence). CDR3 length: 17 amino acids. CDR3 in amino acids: CASSLGAGWGLNQPQHF. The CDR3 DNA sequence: TGTGCCAGCAGTTTAGGGGCAGGTTGGGGACTAAATCAGCCCCAGCATTTT.

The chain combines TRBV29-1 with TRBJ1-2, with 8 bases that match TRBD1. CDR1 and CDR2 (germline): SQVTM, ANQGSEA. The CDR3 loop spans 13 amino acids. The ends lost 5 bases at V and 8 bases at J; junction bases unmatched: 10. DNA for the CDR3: TGCAGCGTTAACCCTGACAGGGGACGGGGCTACACCTTC. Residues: CSVNPDRGRGYTF.

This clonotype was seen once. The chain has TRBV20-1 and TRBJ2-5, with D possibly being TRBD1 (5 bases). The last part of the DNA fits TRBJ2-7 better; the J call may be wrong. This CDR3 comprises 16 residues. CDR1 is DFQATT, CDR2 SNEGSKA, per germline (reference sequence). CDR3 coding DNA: TGCAGTGCTAGTCCGAGCACAGGTGGCAGAACCTACGAGCAGTACTTC. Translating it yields CSASPSTGGRTYEQYF.

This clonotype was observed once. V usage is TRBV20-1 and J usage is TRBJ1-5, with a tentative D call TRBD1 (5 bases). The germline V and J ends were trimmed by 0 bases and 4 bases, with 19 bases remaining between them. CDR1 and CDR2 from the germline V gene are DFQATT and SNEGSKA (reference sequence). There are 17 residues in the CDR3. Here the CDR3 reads CSARDQGGRLGNQPQHF. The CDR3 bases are TGCAGTGCTAGAGATCAGGGCGGGAGGCTTGGGAATCAGCCCCAGCATTTT.

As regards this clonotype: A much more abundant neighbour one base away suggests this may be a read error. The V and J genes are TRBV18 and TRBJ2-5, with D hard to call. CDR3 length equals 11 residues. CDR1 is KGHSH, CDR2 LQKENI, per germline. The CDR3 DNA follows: TGTACCAGCTCACCCGACGAGACCCAGTACTTC. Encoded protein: CTSSPDETQYF.

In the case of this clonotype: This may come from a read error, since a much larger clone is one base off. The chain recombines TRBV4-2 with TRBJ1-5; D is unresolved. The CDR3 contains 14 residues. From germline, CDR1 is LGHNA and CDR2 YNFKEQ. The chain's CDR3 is CASSQDGVHQPQRF. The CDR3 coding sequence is TGTGCCAGCAGCCAAGATGGGGTTCATCAGCCCCAGCGTTTT.

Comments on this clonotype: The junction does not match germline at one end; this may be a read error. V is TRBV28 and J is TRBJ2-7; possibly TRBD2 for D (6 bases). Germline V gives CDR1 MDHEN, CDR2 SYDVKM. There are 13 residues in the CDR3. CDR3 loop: CASSFGGGYERYF. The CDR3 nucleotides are TGTGCCAGCAGTTTTGGGGGAGGCTACGAGCGGTACTTC.

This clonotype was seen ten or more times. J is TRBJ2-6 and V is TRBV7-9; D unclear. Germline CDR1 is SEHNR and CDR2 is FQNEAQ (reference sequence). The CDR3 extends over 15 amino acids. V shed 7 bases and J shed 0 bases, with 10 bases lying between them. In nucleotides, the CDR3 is TGTGCCAGCAAAAGAGAGGTCTCTGGGGCCAACGTCCTGACTTTC. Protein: CASKREVSGANVLTF.

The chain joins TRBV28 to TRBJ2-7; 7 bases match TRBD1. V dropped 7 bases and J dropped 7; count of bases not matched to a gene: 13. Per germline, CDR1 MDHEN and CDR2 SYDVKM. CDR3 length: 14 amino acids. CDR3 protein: CASNQGGPLNEQYF. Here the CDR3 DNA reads TGTGCCAGCAACCAAGGGGGCCCTCTCAATGAGCAGTACTTC.

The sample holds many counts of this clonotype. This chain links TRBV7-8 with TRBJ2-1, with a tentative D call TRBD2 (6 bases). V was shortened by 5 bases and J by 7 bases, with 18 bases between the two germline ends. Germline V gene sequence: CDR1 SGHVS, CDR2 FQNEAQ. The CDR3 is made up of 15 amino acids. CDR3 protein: CASSPPLRGENEQFF. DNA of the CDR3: TGTGCCAGCAGCCCGCCATTGCGCGGGGAAAATGAGCAGTTCTTC.

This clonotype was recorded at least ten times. CDR3 DNA: TGCGCCAGCAGCTTTGCGACAGGCAATGGCTACACCTTC. It is translated as CASSFATGNGYTF. The V call is TRBV5-1, the J call TRBJ1-2, with D perhaps TRBD1 (6 bases). Germline V CDR1 and CDR2: SGHRS, YFSETQ. V lost 2 bases, J lost 6 bases, and 11 bases lay in between. The length of the CDR3 is 13 residues. The full variable domain, completed using reference TRBV5-1 and TRBJ1-2, is KAGVTQTPRYLIKTRGQQVTLSCSPISGHRSVSWYQQTPGQGLQFLFEYFSETQRNKGNFPGRFSGRQFSNSRSEMNVSTLELGDSALYLCASSFATGNGYTFGSGTRLTVV.